Shown below are 8 T cell receptor beta chains from a single sample sequenced in a study of shared clonotypes between healthy human individuals. Generated by immunoSEQ multiplex PCR, the TCRdb table keeps only in-frame clones and is missing some. The profile covers more than 2 million clones, with roughly 95% appearing a single time and about 1.7% taken by the ten largest. CD45RO-negative, CCR7-selected cells formed the naive CD8 fraction, which excluded terminally differentiated effector memory CD45RA+ cells. The sample taken for sequencing was naive CD8+ T cells from PBMCs. The receptors here all came from a man aged 18 to 35 in good health. Some clones in this sample may be carry-over from other donors' samples.

J is TRBJ1-1 and V is TRBV2, with D possibly being TRBD1 (6 bases). This CDR3 comprises 16 residues. Germline-derived CDR1 and CDR2 are SNHLY and FYNNEI. The V and J ends lost 5 bases and 0 bases respectively, with 16 bases between them. CDR3 nucleotide sequence: TGTGCCAGCAGTCGCAGGGGCTCCTCTATGAACACTGAAGCTTTCTTT. It is translated as CASSRRGSSMNTEAFF.

On this clone itself: Other DNA variants within this sample encode the same CDR3. DNA of the CDR3: TGTGCCAGCAGTTTCCAGGGGTCCTACAATGAGCAGTTCTTC. Protein product: CASSFQGSYNEQFF. This chain links TRBV27 with TRBJ2-1; tentative D call: TRBD1 (6 bases). Germline CDR1 is MNHEY and CDR2 is SMNVEV (reference sequence). The length of the CDR3 is 14 residues. Trimming left V 3 bases short and J 1 base short, with 7 bases between.

The genes are TRBV19 and TRBJ1-1; the D gene is possibly TRBD1 (5 bases). Trimming took off 4 bases at V and 2 bases at J, with 20 bases between the two ends. Germline V CDR1 and CDR2: LNHDA, SQIVND (reference sequence). CDR3 length: 17 amino acids. Written as DNA, the CDR3 is TGTGCCAGTAGTACTCCCGGACATGTGGCCCTAAACACTGAAGCTTTCTTT. Translation gives CASSTPGHVALNTEAFF.

CDR3 in DNA: TGTGCCAGCAGTTCACAAACTAGCGGGAGTACCTACGAGCAGTACTTC. This gives the protein CASSSQTSGSTYEQYF. The rearrangement joins TRBV28 to TRBJ2-7; the match to TRBD2 covers 11 bases. This CDR3 is 16 amino acids long. In germline, CDR1 is MDHEN, CDR2 SYDVKM. The junction had 7 bases not matched to a gene; V was cut back by 4 bases and J by 2 bases.

In regard to this clone: The sample has other DNA sequences that encode this CDR3 too. The chain couples TRBV9 to TRBJ1-4; 8 nucleotides agree with TRBD1. The J segment lost 2 bases and the V segment lost 4 bases, leaving 4 bases of the junction unmatched. This CDR3 has 15 amino acids. Looked up from germline, CDR1 is SGDLS and CDR2 is YYNGEE. CDR3 DNA: TGTGCCAGCAGCCTTGGACAGGGTACTAATGAAAAACTGTTTTTT. Residues: CASSLGQGTNEKLFF.

This rearrangement joins TRBV7-9 to TRBJ2-5, with unresolved D. V lost 6 bases and J 2 bases, leaving 16 bases between the germline ends. Germline lookup yields CDR1 SEHNR and CDR2 FQNEAQ (reference sequence). This CDR3 is 15 amino acids long. For the CDR3, the DNA is TGTGCCAGCAGAGGCAGGACGAAAGGGCAAGAGACCCAGTACTTC. Its protein is CASRGRTKGQETQYF. Full variable domain (remainder filled in from reference TRBV7-9 and TRBJ2-5): DTGVSQNPRHKITKRGQNVTFRCDPISEHNRLYWYRQTLGQGPEFLTYFQNEAQLEKSRLLSDRFSAERPKGSFSTLEIQRTEQGDSAMYLCASRGRTKGQETQYFGPGTRLLVL.

The table lists this clone with a count of one. This chain joins TRBV27 and TRBJ2-3; no reliable D call. V lost 2 bases, J lost 5 bases, and 5 bases lay in between. Germline V gives CDR1 MNHEY, CDR2 SMNVEV (reference sequence). The CDR3 has 12 amino acids. CDR3 region: CASSLGVDTQYF. CDR3 DNA sequence: TGTGCCAGCAGTTTAGGGGTAGATACGCAGTATTTT.

DNA of the CDR3: TGTGCCAGCAGGGCCGCGGGAGGGCATCAGTTCTTC. This gives the protein CASRAAGGHQFF. The V call is TRBV6-5, the J call TRBJ2-1; 9 positions match TRBD2. Germline CDR1 is MNHEY and CDR2 is SVGAGI. The CDR3 contains 12 residues. Germline trimming cut 6 bases from V and 13 bases from J; bases unmatched to any gene: 7.